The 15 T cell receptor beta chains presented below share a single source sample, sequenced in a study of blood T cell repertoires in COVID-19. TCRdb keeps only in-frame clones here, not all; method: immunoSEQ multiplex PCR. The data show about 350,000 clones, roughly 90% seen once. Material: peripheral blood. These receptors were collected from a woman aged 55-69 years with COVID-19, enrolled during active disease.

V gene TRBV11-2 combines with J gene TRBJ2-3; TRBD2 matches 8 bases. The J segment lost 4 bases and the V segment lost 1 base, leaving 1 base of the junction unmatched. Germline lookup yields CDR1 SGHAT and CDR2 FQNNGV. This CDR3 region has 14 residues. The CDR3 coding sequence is TGTGCCAGCAGCTTAGCGGGGGGGCCAGATACGCAGTATTTT. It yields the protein CASSLAGGPDTQYF.

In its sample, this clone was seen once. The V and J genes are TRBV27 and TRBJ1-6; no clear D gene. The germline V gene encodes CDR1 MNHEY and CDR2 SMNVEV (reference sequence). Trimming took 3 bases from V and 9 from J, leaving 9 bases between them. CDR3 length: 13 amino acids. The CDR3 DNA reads TGTGCCAGCAGTTTTTATGGGAGTTCACCCCTCCACTTT. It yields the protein CASSFYGSSPLHF.

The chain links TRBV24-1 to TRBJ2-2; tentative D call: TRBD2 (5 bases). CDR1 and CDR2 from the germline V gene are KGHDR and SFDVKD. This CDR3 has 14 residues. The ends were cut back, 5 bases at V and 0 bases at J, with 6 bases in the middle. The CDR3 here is CATSAGTNTGELFF. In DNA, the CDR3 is TGTGCCACCAGTGCGGGGACGAACACCGGGGAGCTGTTTTTT.

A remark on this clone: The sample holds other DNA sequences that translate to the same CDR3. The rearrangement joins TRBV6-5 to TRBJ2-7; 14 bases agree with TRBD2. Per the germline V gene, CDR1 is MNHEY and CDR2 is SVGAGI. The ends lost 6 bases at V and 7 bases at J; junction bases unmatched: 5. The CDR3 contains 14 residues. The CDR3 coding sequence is TGTGCCAGCAGGACTAGCGGGGGGGCTGGGGAGCAGTACTTC. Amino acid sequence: CASRTSGGAGEQYF.

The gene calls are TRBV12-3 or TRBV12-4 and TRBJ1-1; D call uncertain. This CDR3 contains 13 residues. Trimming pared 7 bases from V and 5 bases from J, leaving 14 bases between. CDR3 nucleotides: TGTGCCAGCACCCGGACCGCGGGGACTGAAGCTTTCTTT. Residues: CASTRTAGTEAFF.

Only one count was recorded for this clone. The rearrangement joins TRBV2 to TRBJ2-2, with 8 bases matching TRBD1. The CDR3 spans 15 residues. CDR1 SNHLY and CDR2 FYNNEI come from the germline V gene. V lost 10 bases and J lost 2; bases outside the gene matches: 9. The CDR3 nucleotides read TGTGCCAAACGCGCGGGACAGGAAAACACCGGGGAGCTGTTTTTT. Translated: CAKRAGQENTGELFF. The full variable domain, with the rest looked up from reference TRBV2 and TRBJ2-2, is EPEVTQTPSHQVTQMGQEVILRCVPISNHLYFYWYRQILGQKVEFLVSFYNNEISEKSEIFDDQFSVERPDGSNFTLKIRSTKLEDSAMYFCAKRAGQENTGELFFGEGSRLTVL.

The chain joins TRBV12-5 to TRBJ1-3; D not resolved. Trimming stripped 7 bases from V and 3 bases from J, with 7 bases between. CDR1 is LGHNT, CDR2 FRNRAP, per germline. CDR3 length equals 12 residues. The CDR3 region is CASVLSGNTIYF. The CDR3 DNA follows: TGTGCTAGTGTCCTTAGTGGAAACACCATATATTTT.

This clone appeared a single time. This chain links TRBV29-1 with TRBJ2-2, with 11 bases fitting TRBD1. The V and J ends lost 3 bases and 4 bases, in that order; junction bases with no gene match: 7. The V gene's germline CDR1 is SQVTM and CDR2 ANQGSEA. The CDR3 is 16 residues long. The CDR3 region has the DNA TGCAGCGTTGATTCGGACAGGGGGCATGTCACCGGGGAGCTGTTTTTT. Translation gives CSVDSDRGHVTGELFF.

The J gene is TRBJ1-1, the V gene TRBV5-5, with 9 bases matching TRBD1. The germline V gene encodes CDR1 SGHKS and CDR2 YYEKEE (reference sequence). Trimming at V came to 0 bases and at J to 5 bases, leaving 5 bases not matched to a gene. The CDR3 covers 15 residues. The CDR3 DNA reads TGTGCCAGCAGCTTGGGGGACAGGGCGGGTACTGAAGCTTTCTTT. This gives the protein CASSLGDRAGTEAFF.

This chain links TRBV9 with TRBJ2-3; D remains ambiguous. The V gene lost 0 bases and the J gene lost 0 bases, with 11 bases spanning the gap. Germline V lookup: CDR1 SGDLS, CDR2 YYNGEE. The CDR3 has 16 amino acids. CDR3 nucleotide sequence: TGTGCCAGCAGCGTAGTTTTATCTTCTAGCACAGATACGCAGTATTTT. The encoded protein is CASSVVLSSSTDTQYF.

The CDR3 spells CASRPTGGYEQYF. As DNA, the CDR3 is TGTGCCAGCAGACCCACGGGGGGCTACGAGCAGTACTTC. The chain uses TRBV6-5 and TRBJ2-7; TRBD2 agrees at 7 bases. Germline CDR1 MNHEY, CDR2 SVGAGI. This CDR3 is 13 amino acids long. V was pared by 6 bases and J by 3 bases, with 5 bases of the junction left unmatched.

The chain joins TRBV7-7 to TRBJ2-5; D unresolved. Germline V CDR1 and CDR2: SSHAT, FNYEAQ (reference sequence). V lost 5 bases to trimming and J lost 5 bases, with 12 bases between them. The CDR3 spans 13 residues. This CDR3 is CASSVRSEETQYF. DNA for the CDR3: TGTGCCAGCAGCGTCAGAAGCGAGGAGACCCAGTACTTC.

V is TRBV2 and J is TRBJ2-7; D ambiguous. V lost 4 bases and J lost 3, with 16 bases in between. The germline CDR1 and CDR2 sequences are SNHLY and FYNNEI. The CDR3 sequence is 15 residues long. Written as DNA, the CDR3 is TGTGCCAGCAGTGCCCGGCCAGGCACCCTCTACGAGCAGTACTTC. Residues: CASSARPGTLYEQYF.

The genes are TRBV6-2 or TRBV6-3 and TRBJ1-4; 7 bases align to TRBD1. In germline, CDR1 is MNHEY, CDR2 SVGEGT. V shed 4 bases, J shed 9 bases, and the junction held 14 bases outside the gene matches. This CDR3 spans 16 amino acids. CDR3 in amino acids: CASSSLTGALEKKLFF. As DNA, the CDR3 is TGTGCCAGCAGTTCCCTAACAGGGGCATTAGAGAAAAAACTGTTTTTT.

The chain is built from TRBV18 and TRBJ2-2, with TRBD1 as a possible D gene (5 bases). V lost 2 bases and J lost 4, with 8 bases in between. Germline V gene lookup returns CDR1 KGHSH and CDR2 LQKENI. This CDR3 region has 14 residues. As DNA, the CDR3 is TGTGCCAGCTCACCAACAGGCGGCACCGGGGAGCTGTTTTTT. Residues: CASSPTGGTGELFF.